The sequence of this TCR beta chain was determined in a study of PD-L1 blockade in urothelial cancer. As to time point: pretreatment peripheral blood. The CDR3 has 14 residues. J was trimmed by 6 bases and V by 5 bases; bases with no gene match: 4. Germline V gene lookup returns CDR1 MNHEY and CDR2 SVGAGI. Libraries were prepared by immunoSEQ multiplex PCR; TCRdb keeps only in-frame clonotypes and omits some of them. The repertoire holds tens of thousands of clones, with around 81% as singletons. The source material was PBMCs, sampled around atezolizumab (anti-PD-L1) treatment. The clonotype comes from a man in his 70s with urothelial cancer. The chain is built from TRBV6-5 and TRBJ2-2; 9 nucleotides agree with TRBD1. In nucleotides, the CDR3 is TGTGCCAGCAGTCCCCGGACAGGGGCCGGGGAGCTGTTTTTT. This codes for CASSPRTGAGELFF.